This TCR beta chain was sequenced in a study of cytomegalovirus exposure and HLA in healthy donors. For the study at large: There were 350 to 400 genotyped donors. Of these, about 86% fell in the genetic ancestry cluster associated with self-reported Caucasian donors.

13 Jbeta primers and 60 Vbeta primers were used for the PCR. Profiled with immunoSEQ multiplex PCR; TCRdb holds only in-frame clones, not every one. This table has 100,000 to 120,000 clones, about 80% appearing once. Germline CDR1 and CDR2: LGHNA and YNFKEQ. V was pared by 4 bases and J by 5 bases, with 17 bases between. This CDR3 comprises 15 residues. This TCR came from a man aged 30 to 45 in good health and CMV-seronegative. The chain links TRBV4-2 to TRBJ2-5; tentatively, D is TRBD1 (6 bases). The specimen sequenced was PBMCs. CDR3 sequence reads: CASSRETGLVETQYF. The CDR3 nucleotides are TGTGCCAGCAGCCGAGAGACAGGCTTAGTGGAGACCCAGTACTTC.